A selection of T cell receptor beta chains follows, all from one sample in a study of cytomegalovirus exposure and HLA in healthy donors. Produced via immunoSEQ multiplex PCR; TCRdb's table is partial and in-frame only. The profile shows about 150,000 clones, around 79% of them singletons. Sequencing was done on a sample of PBMCs. Receptors originate from a woman in her thirties or forties in good health and CMV-seropositive. The conserved cysteine and the conserved F or W are not part of the CDR3 here. The order of the fields is V gene, CDR3 length, CDR3 protein.

TRBV7-6,13,ASSSLTGFQETQY
TRBV5-6,12,ASSKATGADGYT
TRBV5-6,12,ASSFALRTDIQY
TRBV7-6,14,ASSLAQAGVSYEQY
TRBV5-1,12,ASSLENRPNEQF
TRBV18,13,ASSQGTGGGETQY
TRBV4-1,17,ASSQVVTSAYISYNEQF
TRBV6-5,9,ASMTLAEAF
TRBV28,13,ASSHGTVVAYEQY
TRBV19,13,ASSIGQGAYTEAF
TRBV5-4,12,ASSLDTGVYGYT
TRBV4-1,10,ASSQGGGEAF
TRBV11-2,12,ASSLAGAYYEQY
TRBV5-4,13,ASSLPPHPGNTIY
TRBV7-9,12,ASSLQLSGDGYT
TRBV9,14,ASSVGPWGLNEKLF
TRBV5-1,15,ASSLRPSGGAYNEQF
TRBV2,11,ASSGSPNYGYT
TRBV30,12,AWSVSGLYNEQF
TRBV6-1,11,ASSNRQDYEQY
TRBV29-1,12,SAQRTGGATEAF
TRBV28,12,ASTTGSAYNEQF
TRBV5-5,12,ASSPGHLRYEQY
TRBV5-1,11,ASSLSSEYGYT
TRBV7-3,12,ASSLLGQNTEAF
TRBV28,11,ASSFRSNYGYT
TRBV30,11,AWSAQGLYGYT
TRBV5-1,14,ASSLNLDRLNTEAF
TRBV7-9,12,ASSSQGKNTEAF
TRBV19,14,ASSIWASGGAFEQF
TRBV7-2,15,ASSVSSTSLGQETQY
TRBV2,11,ASSDGGAQPQH